Sequencing of this T cell receptor beta chain was carried out in a study of T cells in Graves' hyperthyroidism and ophthalmopathy. The CDR3 totals 18 residues. Trimming took 3 bases from V and 2 from J; bases not matched to a gene: 13. Diagnostic decisions used clinical symptoms, serum thyroxine and TRAb, thyroid ultrasound and orbital computed tomography. This clonotype was observed a few times. Amplified TCR beta CDR3 regions came from RNA transcripts. A set of HTBI primers served as the primers for a first-round RT-PCR of the TCR CDR3. Using its own MiXCR run on the multiplex PCR reads, TCRdb lists one record per CDR3 protein. The profile shows over 250,000 distinct CDR3 sequences, approximately 21% of them singletons.

This clonotype was sampled from a man aged 25-45 years with Graves' ophthalmopathy. The rearrangement links TRBV12-3 or TRBV12-4 to TRBJ1-5, with TRBD1 matching over 7 bases. Sequencing was carried out using blood. The CDR3 loop reads CASSLNRDRDEGNQPQHF. In nucleotides, the CDR3 is TGTGCCAGCAGTTTGAATAGGGACAGAGATGAGGGCAATCAGCCCCAGCATTTT.